What follows describes a single TCR beta chain. The antigen is undetermined. This sample was included in a study of cytomegalovirus exposure and HLA in healthy donors. PCR primers comprised 60 Vbeta and 13 Jbeta primers. Sequencing used immunoSEQ multiplex PCR; TCRdb keeps in-frame clones, though not all of them. Of approximately 150,000 clones listed, roughly 80% are singletons. Study outcomes and limitations: TRBV6-2, TRBV6-3 and some other V segments were unresolvable in 87-base-pair reads.

The CDR3 extends over 12 amino acids. Germline CDR1 and CDR2: SQVTM and ANQGSEA. V lost 6 bases and J 4 bases, leaving 12 bases between the germline ends. J is TRBJ1-2 and V is TRBV29-1; weak D call: TRBD1 (6 bases). What was sequenced was PBMCs. The clonotype originates from a man under 40 in good health and CMV-seropositive. CDR3 region: CSVQGQSYGYTF. Written as DNA, the CDR3 is TGCAGCGTACAGGGACAAAGCTATGGCTACACCTTC.